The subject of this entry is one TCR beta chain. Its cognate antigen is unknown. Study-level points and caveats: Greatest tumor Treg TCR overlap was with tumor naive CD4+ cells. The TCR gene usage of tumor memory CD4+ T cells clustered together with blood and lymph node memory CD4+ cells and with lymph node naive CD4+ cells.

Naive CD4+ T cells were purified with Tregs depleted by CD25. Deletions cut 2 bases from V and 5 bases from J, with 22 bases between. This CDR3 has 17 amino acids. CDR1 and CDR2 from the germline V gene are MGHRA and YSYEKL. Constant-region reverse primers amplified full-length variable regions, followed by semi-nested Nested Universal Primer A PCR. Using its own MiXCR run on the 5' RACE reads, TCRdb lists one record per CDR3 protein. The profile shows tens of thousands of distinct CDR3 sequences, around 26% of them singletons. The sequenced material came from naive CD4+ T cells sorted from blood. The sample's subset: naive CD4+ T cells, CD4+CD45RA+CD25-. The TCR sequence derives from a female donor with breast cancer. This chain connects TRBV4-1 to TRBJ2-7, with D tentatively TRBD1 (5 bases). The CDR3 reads CASSQPLRRQTENEQYF. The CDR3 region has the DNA TGCGCCAGCAGCCAACCCCTACGGCGTCAGACAGAAAACGAGCAGTACTTC.